The entry that follows covers one T cell receptor (beta chain) sequence. The sample is drawn from a study of blood T cell repertoires in COVID-19. Using immunoSEQ multiplex PCR, the repertoire was profiled, and TCRdb retains in-frame clones only, with some absent. This table holds 60,000 to 65,000 clones, around 84% found once. The receptor was derived from a woman aged 60-75 years with acute or convalescent COVID-19. Sequenced: peripheral blood.

The CDR3 loop reads CASSLGRAGGALYTEAFF. CDR3 DNA sequence: TGTGCCAGCAGCTTAGGTCGGGCAGGGGGCGCGTTATACACTGAAGCTTTCTTT. The chain employs TRBV7-6 and TRBJ1-1, with 8 bases aligning to TRBD1. The ends lost 1 base at V and 3 bases at J; junction bases unmatched: 13. Germline values: CDR1 SGHVS, CDR2 FNYEAQ. The CDR3 extends over 18 amino acids.